This T cell receptor beta chain was recorded in a study of shared clonotypes between healthy human individuals (dated by TCRdb to the early 2020s). For context, the study as a whole: The cohort comprised a couple of women and three men aged 18 to 49 years. For each donor, CD4 naive and CD4 memory were each given three plates, CD8 naive was given two plates, and CD8 memory was given one plate. The study deeply sequenced blood TCR repertoires of about 5 healthy adults to estimate repertoire size and the extent of clonotype sharing between individuals. Different laboratories and diverse techniques were used to prepare libraries and sequence TCR repertoires, to increase sequencing depth and limit assay-specific biases. Per donor, leukapheresis produced somewhere between about 0.8 and 9.5 billion PBMCs. Study-level results and caveats: Pairwise subsampling led to the expectation that sequencing depth would affect the degree of clonotype sharing among donors. Naive subsets generally had larger estimated clonotype richness than memory subsets did. Sampling was limited to blood, and TCR repertoires in tissue likely differ from TCR repertoires in blood. Roughly 5.2% of naive CD4, around 3.6% of naive CD8, approximately 2.2% of memory CD4, and around 0.42% of memory CD8 clonotypes were shared across a handful of donors. Higher generation probabilities were observed for clonotypes shared by all four sorted-subset donors than for non-shared clonotypes. Even with the large sequencing depth, rarefaction of the sorted-subset datasets indicated that sequencing was incomplete. Because the study included only a small number of donors, the genetic and exposure-history diversity represented was limited.

The V and J ends are trimmed by 1 base and 3 bases, leaving 7 bases between them. Per the germline V gene, KGHSH is the CDR1 and LQKENI is the CDR2. The CDR3 numbers 14 residues from cysteine through phenylalanine. The CDR3 DNA has 42 bases and is translated from base 1. Using the deep immunoSEQ assay, TCR CDR3 regions were amplified from genomic DNA by multiplex PCR. Genomic DNA extracted from each cell subset was distributed evenly over all wells of several immunoSEQ 96-well plates, and each plate served as one replicate. For sorted subsets, about 200 ng genomic DNA, equal to tens of thousands of T cell genomes, was loaded into each replicate PCR. Purified libraries were measured with a Qubit 3.0 fluorometer, size-checked on a Bioanalyzer 2100, and measured again with the KAPA Library Quantification kit. Every immunoSEQ 96-well plate was sequenced on a dedicated single-read 150-cycle Illumina NextSeq 550 flow cell. The original methods were these. Because the immunoSEQ output held only junctional sequences and lacked quality scores, the filtering could not match the filtering applied to full-length reads. Sequences were annotated with PyIR, a Python wrapper for IgBLAST v1.9, and V/J genes and CDR3 were assigned using IMGT germline references. Reads were removed for weak V/J assignments (E-value above 1e-6), missing CDR3, stop codons, out-of-frame junctions, or ambiguous translated residues. A V3J clonotype was defined by an identical inferred V gene, J gene, and CDR3 amino acid sequence. Percentage overlap between repertoires was computed as shared unique clonotypes divided by the size of the smaller repertoire. RTK rarefaction, the Chao1 estimator, and Recon v2.1 estimates of unobserved clonotypes were used to assess repertoire richness. Generation probabilities were computed with OLGA for all TCRbeta clonotypes obtained by the gDNA method from several donors. What TCRdb holds here is the immuneACCESS table cut down to in-frame rearrangements. Part of the clones is not present; checked against another copy, under half of the missing clones reflect an unresolved V gene, and the others are unexplained. The V and J calls and clone size are taken from that table; D and trimming were inferred from the DNA. In all, the sample holds around 690,000 clones, and 90% of those were seen once. The leading ten clones occupy about a third of the sample.

The donors were healthy, HIV-negative adults with no recently reported acute infections or vaccinations. Every donor was a Caucasian adult living in Nashville, Tennessee, USA. The CD8 memory samples were a combination of magnetically selected CD45RO+ cells and CCR7-negative CD45RA+ effector memory (TemRA) cells. After blood collection by leukapheresis, PBMCs were isolated using Ficoll-Histopaque density gradient centrifugation and then cryopreserved in the vapor phase of liquid nitrogen. Analytical flow cytometry was used to check the purity and quantity of every magnetically sorted T cell population. Each sorted fraction had its genomic DNA isolated and then quantified by UV absorbance on a Nanodrop 2000c. On this clone: The antigen it binds to is not known. No quality values exist for individual bases; no much larger clone is one base distant.

The sequenced sample consisted of memory CD8+ T cells from PBMCs. The sample's cell subset or site label, decoded: CD45RO+ cells pooled with CCR7-negative TemRA cells. The rearrangement joined TRBV18 to TRBJ2-1; the D segment cannot be called with confidence. The sequence was obtained from a young man in good health. Some clones in this sample may be carry-over from other donors' samples. The CDR3 region has the sequence CASSPRGDYNEQFF. The bases are TGTGCCAGCTCACCACGGGGTGACTACAATGAGCAGTTCTTC. The full variable domain, with segments outside the CDR3 supplied by the reference TRBV18 and TRBJ2-1 proteins, appears as NAGVMQNPRHLVRRRGQEARLRCSPMKGHSHVYWYRQLPEEGLKFMVYLQKENIIDESGMPKERFSAEFPKEGPSILRIQQVVRGDSAAYFCASSPRGDYNEQFFGPGTRLTVL.